The 15 T cell receptor beta chains in this list originate from one sample, sequenced in a study of blood T cell repertoires in COVID-19. Profiling relied on immunoSEQ multiplex PCR, and the TCRdb table lists in-frame clones only, not all of them. This sample has 300,000 to 350,000 clones, with 90% found just once. Sequenced: PBMCs or T cells enriched from blood (not recorded which). These receptors all come from a woman aged 18 to 35 with acute COVID-19.

J is TRBJ1-1 and V is TRBV5-5; unclear D gene. Trimming left V 0 bases short and J 1 base short, with 7 bases between. The germline CDR1 and CDR2 sequences are SGHKS and YYEKEE (reference sequence). This CDR3 spans 14 amino acids. The CDR3 here is CASSLVGGNTEAFF. As DNA, the CDR3 is TGTGCCAGCAGCTTGGTGGGAGGGAACACTGAAGCTTTCTTT.

The V and J genes are TRBV13 and TRBJ2-7, with 8 bases fitting TRBD2. The CDR3 runs 15 residues. J was trimmed by 3 bases and V by 7 bases; bases with no gene match: 11. From germline, CDR1 is PRHDT and CDR2 FYEKMQ (reference sequence). The CDR3 DNA reads TGTGCCAGCACCTCGCCAGCGGGAGAAGGCTACGAGCAGTACTTC. Amino acids: CASTSPAGEGYEQYF.

The chain joins TRBV19 to TRBJ2-1; perhaps TRBD2 as D (6 bases). V was cut by 3 bases and J by 12 bases, with 21 bases left in between. The CDR3 is made up of 15 amino acids. Germline-derived CDR1 and CDR2 are LNHDA and SQIVND (reference sequence). CDR3 region: CASSIRGSKVNGQFF. The CDR3, as DNA: TGTGCCAGTAGTATCCGGGGGAGTAAGGTAAACGGGCAGTTCTTC.

This clone was recorded at least ten times. V gene TRBV5-4 combines with J gene TRBJ1-5, with 7 positions matching TRBD1. The length of the CDR3 is 16 residues. V lost 4 bases to trimming and J lost 3 bases; unmatched junction nucleotides: 10. The germline gives CDR1 SGHNT, CDR2 YYREEE (reference sequence). CDR3 loop: CASSPGDGTDNQPQHF. Here the CDR3 DNA reads TGTGCCAGCAGCCCGGGGGATGGGACAGACAATCAGCCCCAGCATTTT. The whole variable domain, remainder taken from reference TRBV5-4 and TRBJ1-5, is ETGVTQSPTHLIKTRGQQVTLRCSSQSGHNTVSWYQQALGQGPQFIFQYYREEENGRGNFPPRFSGLQFPNYSSELNVNALELDDSALYLCASSPGDGTDNQPQHFGDGTRLSIL.

The chain links TRBV5-6 to TRBJ1-1; perhaps TRBD1 as D (6 bases). V was trimmed by 5 bases and J by 5 bases, leaving 25 bases between them. The germline gives CDR1 SGHDT, CDR2 YYEEEE. CDR3 length: 17 amino acids. The CDR3 DNA reads as TGTGCCAGCAGTCTTGGATCGGCAGGGGATTTGAGGACTGAAGCTTTCTTT. It specifies CASSLGSAGDLRTEAFF.

The V call is TRBV28, the J call TRBJ1-3; D is undetermined. Germline V gene sequence: CDR1 MDHEN, CDR2 SYDVKM. V dropped 5 bases and J dropped 2 bases, with 13 bases sitting between them. The CDR3 has 15 amino acids. CDR3 coding DNA: TGTGCCAGCAGTCTTTACCCACTGACTGGAAACACCATATATTTT. Protein product: CASSLYPLTGNTIYF.

The chain uses TRBV28 and TRBJ1-5; unclear D gene. V was shortened by 1 base and J by 0 bases, with 4 bases between the two germline ends. The CDR3 has 14 residues. Germline loops: CDR1 MDHEN, CDR2 SYDVKM. CDR3 sequence: CASSLFYSNQPQHF. CDR3 coding DNA: TGTGCCAGCAGTTTATTCTATAGCAATCAGCCCCAGCATTTT. The full variable domain, its missing parts supplied by reference TRBV28 and TRBJ1-5, is DVKVTQSSRYLVKRTGEKVFLECVQDMDHENMFWYRQDPGLGLRLIYFSYDVKMKEKGDIPEGYSVSREKKERFSLILESASTNQTSMYLCASSLFYSNQPQHFGDGTRLSIL.

The genes are TRBV27 and TRBJ2-1, with 8 positions matching TRBD2. The V and J ends lost 7 bases and 3 bases, in that order; junction bases with no gene match: 5. This CDR3 spans 14 amino acids. From germline, CDR1 is MNHEY and CDR2 SMNVEV (reference sequence). The CDR3 DNA follows: TGTGCCAGCAAGCCGGGACTAGTCTACAATGAGCAGTTCTTC. Translated, it gives CASKPGLVYNEQFF.

The rearrangement joins TRBV5-5 to TRBJ2-1; perhaps TRBD1 as D (6 bases). CDR3 length: 14 amino acids. V was pared by 4 bases and J by 6 bases, with 14 bases between. Germline V gene sequence: CDR1 SGHKS, CDR2 YYEKEE (reference sequence). The CDR3 loop is CASSRRDTLNEQFF. The CDR3, as DNA: TGTGCCAGCAGCCGCAGGGACACCCTCAATGAGCAGTTCTTC.

This chain uses TRBV9 with TRBJ1-4; D remains unclear. CDR1 SGDLS and CDR2 YYNGEE come from the germline V gene. Trimming took off 3 bases at V and 6 bases at J, with 15 bases between the two ends. The CDR3 is 15 amino acids. CDR3 nucleotide sequence: TGTGCCAGCAGCGCCAGTGGAGACCGTTATGAAAAACTGTTTTTT. This encodes CASSASGDRYEKLFF.

The chain combines TRBV5-6 with TRBJ2-7, with D tentatively TRBD2 (6 bases). The CDR3 loop spans 13 amino acids. Germline V gene lookup returns CDR1 SGHDT and CDR2 YYEEEE. Trimming left V 4 bases short and J 5 bases short, with 13 bases between. Here the CDR3 DNA reads TGTGCCAGCAGCCCGTGGTGGGAGGACGAGCAGTACTTC. Its protein is CASSPWWEDEQYF.

The chain employs TRBV28 and TRBJ2-1; TRBD1 matches 11 bases. This CDR3 is 16 amino acids long. V shed 2 bases, J shed 8 bases, and the junction held 8 bases outside the gene matches. Germline CDR1 MDHEN, CDR2 SYDVKM. CDR3 DNA: TGTGCCAGCAGTTTAGGGGTGGGACAGGGGGTTGATGAGCAGTTCTTC. It encodes CASSLGVGQGVDEQFF.

The chain recombines TRBV27 with TRBJ2-7; weak D call: TRBD1 (5 bases). The V gene lost 8 bases and the J gene lost 6 bases, with 23 bases spanning the gap. The CDR3 has 15 amino acids. Germline CDR1 reads MNHEY; CDR2 reads SMNVEV (reference sequence). This chain's CDR3 is CASGSPYSQGSEQYF. CDR3 sequence (DNA): TGTGCCAGCGGCTCCCCCTATTCGCAGGGAAGCGAGCAGTACTTC.

The chain joins TRBV5-1 to TRBJ1-5; D is uncertain. V lost 0 bases and J lost 1, with 11 bases in between. Germline loops: CDR1 SGHRS, CDR2 YFSETQ. This CDR3 region has 16 residues. This CDR3 is CASSLGSGSSNQPQHF. The DNA of the CDR3 is TGCGCCAGCAGCTTGGGGTCGGGTTCGAGCAATCAGCCCCAGCATTTT.

V gene TRBV29-1 combines with J gene TRBJ2-7, with 14 bases identical to TRBD2. Per the germline V gene, CDR1 is SQVTM and CDR2 is ANQGSEA. V lost 6 bases, J lost 0 bases, and 4 bases stayed unmatched. This CDR3 has 15 amino acids. The CDR3 is CSVRTSGRPSYEQYF. The CDR3 nucleotides are TGCAGCGTCCGGACTAGCGGGAGGCCCTCCTACGAGCAGTACTTC.